The subject of this entry is one TCR beta chain. The data derive from a study of T cell changes during pregnancy in multiple sclerosis. Sequencing used immunoSEQ multiplex PCR; TCRdb keeps in-frame clones, though not all of them. The sample carries roughly 69,000 clones, more than 85% recorded once. CDR1 is SGHTA and CDR2 is FQGTGA in the germline V gene. There are 17 residues in the CDR3. The V and J ends lost 1 base and 3 bases, in that order; junction bases with no gene match: 6. The sequenced sample was CD4+ T cells from peripheral blood mononuclear cells, obtained in the third trimester of pregnancy. This sequence was found in a female donor in good health, enrolled as a control in a pregnancy study. The chain joins TRBV7-3 to TRBJ2-2; TRBD1 agrees at 9 bases. CDR3 in DNA: TGTGCCAGCAGCTTAATCGGGACAGGGACCGACACCGGGGAGCTGTTTTTT. It translates to CASSLIGTGTDTGELFF.